The clone carrying this TCR beta chain was seen only a few times. The antigen is not known. The CDR3 runs 21 residues. The V gene end was trimmed by 6 bases and the J gene end by 2 bases; junction bases not matched to a gene: 24. Germline CDR1 MNHEY, CDR2 SVGEGT. This sample is drawn from a study of identical twins. Findings of the study overall: Invariant MAIT and iNKT cells could partly confound zero-insertion analyses. Abundant cord blood beta clonotypes carried fewer insertions; memory repertoires showed none.

TCRdb analysed the 5' RACE reads with MiXCR anew, one entry per CDR3 protein. Seen here are approximately 600,000 distinct CDR3 sequences, around 7.5% observed once, and the top ten hold roughly 1.6%. These data were also filed under a second study, of yellow fever vaccine responses in identical twins. This second study says: Vaccine T cell responses of twins reportedly seemed partly convergent and partly personalized.

Material: PBMCs. The TCR was taken from a woman between 18 and 29 years old in good health. The chain uses TRBV6-2 or TRBV6-3 and TRBJ2-3, with 9 bases aligning to TRBD1. For the CDR3, the DNA is TGTGCCAGCAGACCCGGGACAGGGAGGGGATCGTTTAGGGTGGTCACAGATACGCAGTATTTT. It yields the protein CASRPGTGRGSFRVVTDTQYF.